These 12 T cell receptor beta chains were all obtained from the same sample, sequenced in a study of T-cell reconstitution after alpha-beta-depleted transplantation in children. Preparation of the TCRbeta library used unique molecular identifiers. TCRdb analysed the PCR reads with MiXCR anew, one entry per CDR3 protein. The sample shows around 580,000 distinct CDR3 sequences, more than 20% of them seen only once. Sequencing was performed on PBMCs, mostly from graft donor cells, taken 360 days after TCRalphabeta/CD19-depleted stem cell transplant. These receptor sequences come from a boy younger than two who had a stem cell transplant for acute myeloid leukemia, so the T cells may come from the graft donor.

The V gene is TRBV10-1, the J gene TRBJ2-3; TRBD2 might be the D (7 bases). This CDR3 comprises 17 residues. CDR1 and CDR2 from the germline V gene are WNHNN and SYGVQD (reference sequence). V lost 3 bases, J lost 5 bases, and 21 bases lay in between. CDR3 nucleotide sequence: TGCGCCAGCAGTGAACTCATGAGTGGGGGGGCGGAAGATACGCAGTATTTT. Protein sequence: CASSELMSGGAEDTQYF.

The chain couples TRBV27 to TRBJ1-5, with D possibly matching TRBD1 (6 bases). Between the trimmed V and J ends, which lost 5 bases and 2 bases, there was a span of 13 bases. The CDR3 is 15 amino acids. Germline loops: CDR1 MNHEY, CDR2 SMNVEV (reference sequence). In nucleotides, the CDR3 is TGTGCCAGCAGTACCGGGGGCCAGGGCAATCAGCCCCAGCATTTT. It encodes CASSTGGQGNQPQHF.

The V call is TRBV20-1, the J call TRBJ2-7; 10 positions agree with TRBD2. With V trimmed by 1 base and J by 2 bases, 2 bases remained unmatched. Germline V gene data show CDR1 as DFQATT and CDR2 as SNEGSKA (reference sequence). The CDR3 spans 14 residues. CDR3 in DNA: TGCAGTGCTAGAGTAGCGGGGGGAACCTACGAGCAGTACTTC. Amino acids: CSARVAGGTYEQYF.

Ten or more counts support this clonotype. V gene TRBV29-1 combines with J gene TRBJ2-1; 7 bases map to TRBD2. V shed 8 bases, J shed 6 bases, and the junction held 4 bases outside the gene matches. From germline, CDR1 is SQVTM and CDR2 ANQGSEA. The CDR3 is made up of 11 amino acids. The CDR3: CSIREANEQFF. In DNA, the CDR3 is TGCAGCATCCGGGAGGCCAATGAGCAGTTCTTC.

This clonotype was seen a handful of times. CDR3 bases: TGTGCCAGCGGGAGGGGGCCTATTGTACCGAACACCGGGGAGCTGTTTTTT. This translates into CASGRGPIVPNTGELFF. This chain joins TRBV6-1 and TRBJ2-2; either TRBD1 or TRBD2 may supply D (7 bases each). V lost 8 bases and J lost 0, with 19 bases in between. This CDR3 has 17 amino acids. Looked up from germline, CDR1 is MNHNS and CDR2 is SASEGT.

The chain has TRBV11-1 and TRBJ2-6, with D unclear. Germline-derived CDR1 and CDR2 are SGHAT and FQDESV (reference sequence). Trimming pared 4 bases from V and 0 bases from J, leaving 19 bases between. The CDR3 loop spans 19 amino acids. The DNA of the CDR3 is TGTGCCAGCAGCTCTGGGTGGCAGAAGCTTATCTCTGGGGCCAACGTCCTGACTTTC. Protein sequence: CASSSGWQKLISGANVLTF.

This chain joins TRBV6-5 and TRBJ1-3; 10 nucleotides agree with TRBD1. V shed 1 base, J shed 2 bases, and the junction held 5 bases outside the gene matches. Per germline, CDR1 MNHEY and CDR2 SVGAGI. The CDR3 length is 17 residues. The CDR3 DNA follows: TGTGCCAGCAGTTACTACGGGACAGGGGTTGCTGGAAACACCATATATTTT. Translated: CASSYYGTGVAGNTIYF.

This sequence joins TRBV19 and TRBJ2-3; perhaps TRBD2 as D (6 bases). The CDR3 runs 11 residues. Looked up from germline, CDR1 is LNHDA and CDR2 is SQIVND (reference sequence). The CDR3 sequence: CSAGSTDTQYF. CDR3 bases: TGTAGCGCGGGGAGCACAGATACGCAGTATTTT.

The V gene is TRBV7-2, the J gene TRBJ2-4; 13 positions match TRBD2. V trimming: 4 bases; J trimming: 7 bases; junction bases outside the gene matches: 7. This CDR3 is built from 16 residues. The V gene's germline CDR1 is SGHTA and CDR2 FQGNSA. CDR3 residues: CASSSGLAGFLNIQYF. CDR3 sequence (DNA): TGTGCCAGCAGCTCGGGACTAGCGGGGTTCCTGAACATTCAGTACTTC.

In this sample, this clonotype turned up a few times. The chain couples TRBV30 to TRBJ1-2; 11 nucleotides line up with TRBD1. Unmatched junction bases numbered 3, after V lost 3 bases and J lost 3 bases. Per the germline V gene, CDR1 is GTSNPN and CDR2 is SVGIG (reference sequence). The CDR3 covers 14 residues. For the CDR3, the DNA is TGTGCCTGGAGCTGGGACAGGGGGGACTATGGCTACACCTTC. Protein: CAWSWDRGDYGYTF.

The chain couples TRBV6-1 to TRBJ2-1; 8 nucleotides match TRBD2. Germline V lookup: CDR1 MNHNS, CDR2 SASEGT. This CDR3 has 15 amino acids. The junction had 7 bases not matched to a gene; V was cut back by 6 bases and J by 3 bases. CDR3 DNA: TGTGCCAGCAGGATGGGACTAGTGGACTACAATGAGCAGTTCTTC. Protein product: CASRMGLVDYNEQFF.

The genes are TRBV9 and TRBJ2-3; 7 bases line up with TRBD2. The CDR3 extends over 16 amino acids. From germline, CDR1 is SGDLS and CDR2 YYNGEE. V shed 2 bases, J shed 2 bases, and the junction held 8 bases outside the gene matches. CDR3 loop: CASSVYGAGSTDTQYF. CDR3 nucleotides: TGTGCCAGCAGCGTGTACGGAGCGGGGTCCACAGATACGCAGTATTTT.